The source of this T cell receptor (beta chain) is a study of cytomegalovirus exposure and HLA in healthy donors. Overall study findings and caveats: Most of the TCR beta V segments (in an earlier analysis) were productive either about 87% or about 30% of the time.

Germline CDR1 and CDR2: ENHRY and SYGVKD. This CDR3 contains 15 residues. After removal of 8 bases from V and 0 bases from J, the junction contained 9 bases not matched to a gene. Primers for the PCR totalled 60 Vbeta and 13 Jbeta. Some clones are missing from TCRdb's copy, which holds only in-frame ones; the method was immunoSEQ multiplex PCR. Seen here are under 200,000 clones, 65% to 85% observed once, and the top ten hold around 4.3%. The donors gave bone marrow, and they were healthy. Concerning this clone itself: Its target is not known.

This chain connects TRBV10-3 to TRBJ2-7; 8 nucleotides match TRBD1. Source material: PBMCs. The receptor comes from a woman aged 50 to 65 in good health and CMV-seropositive. The CDR3 DNA reads as TGTGCCATCTCCGGACAGGGATTGAGCTCCTACGAGCAGTACTTC. Its protein product is CAISGQGLSSYEQYF.